Listed here are 28 T cell receptor beta chains from one sample, sequenced in a study of metastatic and nonmetastatic thyroid tumors. Thyroid surgery took place with no prior treatment in any patient. MiXCR re-clonotyped the PCR reads for TCRdb. The table includes about 38,000 clones, around 43% detected once. The specimen was tumor tissue. The receptors come from a male donor with papillary thyroid cancer or a benign thyroid nodule (not recorded which). Some clones in this sample may be carry-over from other donors' samples.

CDR3 sequence reads: CASSLRPGGGGAPKDYNEQFF. CDR3 DNA sequence: TGTGCCAGCAGCTTAAGGCCAGGCGGCGGGGGGGCTCCGAAGGACTACAATGAGCAGTTCTTC. The chain has TRBV7-3 and TRBJ2-1, with 9 nucleotides matching TRBD2. This CDR3 is built from 21 residues. V shed 1 base and J 3 bases; nucleotides not matched to a gene: 19. Per germline, CDR1 SGHTA and CDR2 FQGTGA.

This clone was found a few times. The chain is built from TRBV9 and TRBJ2-3, with D unclear. The ends were cut back, 2 bases at V and 6 bases at J, with 4 bases in the middle. CDR3 size: 11 residues. CDR1 and CDR2 (germline): SGDLS, YYNGEE. The CDR3 loop reads CASSVADTQYF. For the CDR3, the DNA is TGTGCCAGCAGCGTGGCGGATACGCAGTATTTT.

The chain recombines TRBV30 with TRBJ2-7, with D maybe TRBD1 (5 bases). CDR3 length equals 11 residues. Trimming stripped 1 base from V and 6 bases from J, with 7 bases between. Germline CDR1 is GTSNPN and CDR2 is SVGIG (reference sequence). The CDR3 reads CAWSGQSEQYF. As DNA, the CDR3 is TGTGCCTGGAGTGGACAGAGCGAGCAGTACTTC.

The chain is built from TRBV6-2 or TRBV6-3 and TRBJ2-7, with 8 bases aligning to TRBD2. With V trimmed by 6 bases and J by 0 bases, 16 bases remained unmatched. The CDR3 sequence is 18 residues long. The V gene's germline CDR1 is MNHEY and CDR2 SVGEGT. The CDR3 is CASSPLRGGREDSYEQYF. DNA of the CDR3: TGTGCCAGCAGCCCCCTCCGAGGGGGGCGGGAGGACTCCTACGAGCAGTACTTC.

The genes are TRBV5-1 and TRBJ1-6; D remains ambiguous. Germline CDR1 reads SGHRS; CDR2 reads YFSETQ. CDR3 length: 18 amino acids. Between the trimmed V and J ends, which lost 2 bases and 3 bases, there was a span of 18 bases. The DNA of the CDR3 is TGCGCCAGCAGCTTTGGTGTCATCCAGGCAGGCTATAATTCACCCCTCCACTTT. It encodes CASSFGVIQAGYNSPLHF. Filled out from reference TRBV5-1 and TRBJ1-6, the complete variable domain reads KAGVTQTPRYLIKTRGQQVTLSCSPISGHRSVSWYQQTPGQGLQFLFEYFSETQRNKGNFPGRFSGRQFSNSRSEMNVSTLELGDSALYLCASSFGVIQAGYNSPLHFGNGTRLTVT.

This clone was recorded at least ten times. This sequence joins TRBV25-1 and TRBJ2-3; 16 positions match TRBD2. CDR3 size: 19 residues. V was clipped by 2 bases and J by 0 bases; unmatched bases: 5. In germline, CDR1 is MGHDK, CDR2 SYGVNS. CDR3 DNA sequence: TGTGCCAGCAGTGAACGGGGACTAGCGGGAGGGCGGAGCACAGATACGCAGTATTTT. This codes for CASSERGLAGGRSTDTQYF.

This clone came up a few times. The rearrangement uses TRBV11-1 and TRBJ2-7, with D possibly being TRBD2 (6 bases). From germline, CDR1 is SGHAT and CDR2 FQDESV (reference sequence). The CDR3 runs 16 residues. The ends were cut back, 5 bases at V and 1 base at J, with 18 bases in the middle. The CDR3 bases are TGTGCCAGCAGCCCCGATTGGCGGGGAGGTTCCTACGAGCAGTACTTC. The encoded protein is CASSPDWRGGSYEQYF.

This clone turned up a few times. The chain couples TRBV12-3 or TRBV12-4 to TRBJ1-2, with a weak D call TRBD1 (5 bases). V was clipped by 5 bases and J by 4 bases, with 14 bases between them. This CDR3 region has 14 residues. CDR3 in DNA: TGTGCCAGCAGTCCCCCGGGACGGCGCTATGGCTACACCTTC. Amino acids: CASSPPGRRYGYTF.

The chain is built from TRBV5-1 and TRBJ2-7; the match to TRBD1 covers 7 bases. The length of the CDR3 is 12 residues. Trimming removed 4 bases from V and 5 bases from J; junction bases left unmatched: 3. Germline V gene sequence: CDR1 SGHRS, CDR2 YFSETQ. CDR3 in amino acids: CASSRDRDEQYF. The CDR3 DNA sequence: TGCGCCAGCAGCCGAGACAGGGACGAGCAGTACTTC.

The chain joins TRBV5-1 to TRBJ2-1; 7 bases align to TRBD2. J was trimmed by 0 bases and V by 3 bases; bases with no gene match: 3. Germline V gives CDR1 SGHRS, CDR2 YFSETQ. The CDR3 extends over 15 amino acids. CDR3 DNA: TGCGCCAGCAGCTCCAAGCGGGGCTCCTACAATGAGCAGTTCTTC. Encoded protein: CASSSKRGSYNEQFF.

The chain combines TRBV4-2 with TRBJ1-1, with 7 bases fitting TRBD1. The CDR3 runs to 15 residues. The V and J ends lost 3 bases and 4 bases, in that order; junction bases with no gene match: 8. CDR1 and CDR2 from the germline V gene are LGHNA and YNFKEQ. In nucleotides, the CDR3 is TGTGCCAGCAGCCAGGCAACAGGGGAAGGCACTGAAGCTTTCTTT. Protein sequence: CASSQATGEGTEAFF.

The chain carries TRBV20-1 and TRBJ2-5; D unresolved. The V gene lost 3 bases and the J gene lost 0 bases, with 17 bases spanning the gap. CDR3 length equals 16 residues. Germline V gives CDR1 DFQATT, CDR2 SNEGSKA (reference sequence). The CDR3 DNA sequence: TGCAGTGCTAGTTCTTTCATCGGAACGTACCAAGAGACCCAGTACTTC. Translated: CSASSFIGTYQETQYF.

This sequence joins TRBV20-1 and TRBJ2-5; D is perhaps TRBD1 or TRBD2 (5 bases each). The CDR3 is 16 residues long. Germline V gene data show CDR1 as DFQATT and CDR2 as SNEGSKA (reference sequence). Trimming took 0 bases from V and 5 from J, leaving 19 bases between them. CDR3 sequence reads: CSARDYGGFGGETQYF. The CDR3 nucleotides read TGCAGTGCTAGAGATTATGGGGGTTTTGGTGGCGAGACCCAGTACTTC.

The rearrangement links TRBV7-8 to TRBJ2-7; D is unclear. The V end lost 4 bases, the J end lost 0 bases, and 10 bases lay between the germline ends. Per germline, CDR1 SGHVS and CDR2 FQNEAQ. CDR3 length equals 14 residues. This chain's CDR3 is CASSSWVGSYEQYF. In DNA form, the CDR3 reads TGTGCCAGCAGCTCCTGGGTGGGCTCCTACGAGCAGTACTTC.

This clone turned up a few times. The V gene is TRBV6-4, the J gene TRBJ2-2; 8 bases align to TRBD2. The CDR3 is made up of 13 amino acids. The germline V gene has CDR1 MRHNA and CDR2 SNTAGT. The V gene end was trimmed by 5 bases and the J gene end by 6 bases; junction bases not matched to a gene: 2. CDR3 sequence reads: CASSRREAGELFF. CDR3 bases: TGTGCCAGCAGTCGGCGGGAGGCCGGGGAGCTGTTTTTT.

By sample share, this clone is medium-sized (0.01 to 0.1%). This sequence joins TRBV15 and TRBJ2-1, with 9 bases matching TRBD2. V shed 0 bases, J shed 7 bases, and the junction held 4 bases outside the gene matches. CDR3 length equals 15 residues. In germline, CDR1 is LNHNV, CDR2 YYDKDF (reference sequence). CDR3 in amino acids: CATSRDAGGGNEQFF. The CDR3 DNA reads TGTGCCACCAGCAGAGATGCGGGAGGGGGGAATGAGCAGTTCTTC.

By share, this clone counts as medium-sized. This chain joins TRBV27 and TRBJ2-7; 10 positions match TRBD1. The CDR3 is made up of 15 amino acids. Germline assignment: CDR1 MNHEY and CDR2 SMNVEV (reference sequence). The V segment lost 7 bases and the J segment 6 bases; nucleotides outside the gene matches: 12. CDR3 loop: CASKAAGQGNIEQYF. As DNA, the CDR3 is TGTGCCAGCAAAGCAGCGGGACAGGGGAACATCGAGCAGTACTTC.

This clone was seen more than once but under ten times. This chain links TRBV5-1 with TRBJ2-7; TRBD1 agrees at 9 bases. The junction had 9 bases not matched to a gene; V was cut back by 5 bases and J by 6 bases. The CDR3 extends over 14 amino acids. Germline CDR1 SGHRS, CDR2 YFSETQ. The DNA of the CDR3 is TGCGCCAGCAGACCCGGGACAGGGTCCCCCGAGCAGTACTTC. Protein product: CASRPGTGSPEQYF.

This clone was counted a few times. The V call is TRBV28, the J call TRBJ2-7; no reliable D call. V lost 1 base to trimming and J lost 3 bases, with 7 bases between them. The CDR3 covers 13 residues. CDR1 and CDR2 from the germline V gene are MDHEN and SYDVKM. The CDR3 loop reads CASSLSNYYEQYF. The CDR3 nucleotides read TGTGCCAGCAGTTTATCGAACTACTACGAGCAGTACTTC.

The chain is built from TRBV14 and TRBJ2-2, with a weak D call TRBD2 (6 bases). The CDR3 has 13 residues. The germline V and J ends were trimmed by 3 bases and 7 bases, with 9 bases remaining between them. CDR1 and CDR2 from the germline V gene are SGHDN and FVKESK. The CDR3 loop is CASSHGGLGELFF. In nucleotides, the CDR3 is TGTGCCAGCAGCCACGGGGGACTCGGGGAGCTGTTTTTT.

The chain is built from TRBV2 and TRBJ1-5, with unresolved D. The CDR3 spans 14 residues. V lost 2 bases, J lost 0 bases, and 5 bases lay in between. CDR1 and CDR2 (germline): SNHLY, FYNNEI. In nucleotides, the CDR3 is TGTGCCAGCAGTGAACGCACTAGCAATCAGCCCCAGCATTTT. This codes for CASSERTSNQPQHF.

This clone was counted between two and nine times. This chain links TRBV6-1 with TRBJ2-6; unclear D gene. Trimming pared 5 bases from V and 0 bases from J, leaving 11 bases between. The germline V gene has CDR1 MNHNS and CDR2 SASEGT. This CDR3 has 16 residues. The CDR3 loop is CASSPTLSSGANVLTF. In DNA, the CDR3 is TGTGCCAGCAGTCCAACCCTTAGCTCTGGGGCCAACGTCCTGACTTTC.

This clone was picked up a small number of times. The chain recombines TRBV5-1 with TRBJ2-7; 11 bases agree with TRBD2. Germline V gives CDR1 SGHRS, CDR2 YFSETQ. This CDR3 contains 15 residues. The trim removed 3 bases at V and 6 bases at J, leaving 8 bases unmatched. The CDR3 DNA follows: TGCGCCAGCAGCTACACTAGCGGGAGTGTCGGCGAGCAGTACTTC. This gives the protein CASSYTSGSVGEQYF.

This rearrangement joins TRBV19 to TRBJ1-4; 8 positions agree with TRBD1. Germline CDR1 reads LNHDA; CDR2 reads SQIVND (reference sequence). J gave up 7 bases and V 10 bases, and 11 bases lay outside the gene matches. The CDR3 runs 14 residues. The CDR3 sequence is CATTQTGVSEKLFF. The CDR3 coding sequence is TGTGCCACCACCCAGACAGGGGTGAGTGAAAAACTGTTTTTT.

The V gene is TRBV20-1, the J gene TRBJ2-7; TRBD2 agrees at 12 bases. The CDR3 contains 17 residues. Germline CDR1 reads DFQATT; CDR2 reads SNEGSKA (reference sequence). The junction had 12 bases not matched to a gene; V was cut back by 3 bases and J by 3 bases. The CDR3 spells CSASSSGGASVFYEQYF. CDR3 coding DNA: TGCAGTGCTAGCTCTAGCGGGGGGGCCTCGGTCTTCTACGAGCAGTACTTC.

This clone has only a few counts. The genes are TRBV11-2 and TRBJ1-2, with TRBD1 as a possible D gene (5 bases). Trimming removed 5 bases from V and 8 bases from J, with 15 bases in between. The CDR3 is 13 amino acids. Germline values: CDR1 SGHAT, CDR2 FQNNGV. The CDR3 DNA follows: TGTGCCAGCAGCACTGGACCCAGGGAGGGCTACACCTTC. This encodes CASSTGPREGYTF.

This clone showed up just a few times. The chain is built from TRBV2 and TRBJ2-7; D is undetermined. The V end lost 4 bases, the J end lost 2 bases, and 12 bases lay between the germline ends. The CDR3 consists of 14 residues. Germline lookup yields CDR1 SNHLY and CDR2 FYNNEI. The CDR3 region is CASSVKGNTYEQYF. In nucleotides, the CDR3 is TGTGCCAGCAGTGTGAAGGGAAACACCTACGAGCAGTACTTC.

This sequence joins TRBV7-9 and TRBJ2-1; D call uncertain. V shed 8 bases and J shed 10 bases, with 9 bases lying between them. Per the germline V gene, CDR1 is SEHNR and CDR2 is FQNEAQ (reference sequence). CDR3 length: 10 amino acids. The CDR3 reads CASGVWEQFF. The CDR3 bases are TGTGCCAGCGGGGTCTGGGAGCAGTTCTTC.